This TCR beta chain was sequenced for a study of cytomegalovirus exposure and HLA in healthy donors. Findings and caveats of the study: Rarity marked most TCR sequences, yet some public TCRs occurred in many donors. Immune exposure information comprised only CMV serostatus.

This CDR3 region has 15 residues. With 5 bases clipped from V and 2 bases from J, the junction kept 6 bases outside the gene matches. CDR1 and CDR2 from the germline V gene are MNHEY and SMNVEV (reference sequence). On this clone itself: Its antigen is currently unknown.

Vbeta (60) and Jbeta (13) primers were used in the PCR. Profiling relied on immunoSEQ multiplex PCR, and the TCRdb table lists in-frame clones only, not all of them. This table holds 150,000 to 200,000 clones, 75% to 90% found once. The chain recombines TRBV27 with TRBJ2-3, with 8 bases matching TRBD2. This TCR was sampled from a man aged 25 to 45 in good health and CMV-seropositive. Sequenced input: PBMCs. The CDR3 DNA reads as TGTGCCAGCAGTCTCGGGACTAGTCACACAGATACGCAGTATTTT. This codes for CASSLGTSHTDTQYF.